Reported below is one TCR beta chain. The data are from a study of blood T cell repertoires in COVID-19. The assay was immunoSEQ multiplex PCR, and TCRdb's table has in-frame clones only and misses some. The sample includes some 300,000 clones, approximately 91% of them seen just once. This CDR3 comprises 16 residues. Germline V CDR1 and CDR2: SGHNT, YENEEA. V shed 4 bases and J shed 0 bases, with 13 bases lying between them. The rearrangement uses TRBV11-3 and TRBJ2-1; D perhaps matches TRBD2 (5 bases). Sequencing was carried out using PBMCs or T cells enriched from blood (not recorded which). The TCR was taken from a woman younger than 45 who had recovered from COVID-19. The CDR3 here is CASSSLWEPSYNEQFF. The CDR3 nucleotides are TGTGCCAGCAGCTCCCTTTGGGAGCCCTCCTACAATGAGCAGTTCTTC. Full variable domain (rest looked up from reference TRBV11-3 and TRBJ2-1): EAGVVQSPRYKIIEKKQPVAFWCNPISGHNTLYWYLQNLGQGPELLIRYENEEAVDDSQLPKDRFSAERLKGVDSTLKIQPAELGDSAVYLCASSSLWEPSYNEQFFGPGTRLTVL.